Listed here are 5 T cell receptor beta chains from one sample, sequenced in a study of OX40 agonist ivuxolimab in advanced cancers. This table comes from immunoSEQ multiplex PCR, and its TCRdb copy is limited to in-frame clones, with some not included. This table holds approximately 50,000 clones, approximately 80% found once. The material was CD4+ or CD8+ T cells sorted from blood, obtained in a trial of the OX40 agonist ivuxolimab. These receptors came from an adult with an advanced solid tumor such as melanoma, head and neck, liver or kidney cancer.

The rearrangement links TRBV2 to TRBJ1-5, with D maybe TRBD1 (6 bases). V was shortened by 6 bases and J by 5 bases, with 17 bases between the two germline ends. This CDR3 contains 15 residues. Germline V gene lookup returns CDR1 SNHLY and CDR2 FYNNEI. The CDR3 here is CASSDVLDSYQPQHF. The CDR3 coding sequence is TGTGCCAGCAGCGACGTCTTGGACAGTTATCAGCCCCAGCATTTT.

This sequence joins TRBV5-1 and TRBJ2-5; 7 bases are a match to TRBD2. V lost 5 bases to trimming and J lost 5 bases; unmatched junction nucleotides: 3. This CDR3 has 12 residues. Germline V gene sequence: CDR1 SGHRS, CDR2 YFSETQ. Written as DNA, the CDR3 is TGCGCCAGCAGACCCGGGGGGGAGACCCAGTACTTC. Its protein product is CASRPGGETQYF.

CDR3: CASSLYGAGPETQYF. The DNA of the CDR3 is TGTGCCAGCAGCTTATATGGAGCGGGGCCAGAGACCCAGTACTTC. The V call is TRBV7-2, the J call TRBJ2-5; TRBD2 matches at 7 bases. The length of the CDR3 is 15 residues. Per germline, CDR1 SGHTA and CDR2 FQGNSA. Trimming at V came to 2 bases and at J to 4 bases, leaving 7 bases not matched to a gene. The whole variable domain, remainder taken from reference TRBV7-2 and TRBJ2-5, is GAGVSQSPSNKVTEKGKDVELRCDPISGHTALYWYRQSLGQGLEFLIYFQGNSAPDKSGLPSDRFSAERTGGSVSTLTIQRTQQEDSAVYLCASSLYGAGPETQYFGPGTRLLVL.

The count of this clone is one. The chain has TRBV18 and TRBJ1-3, with D possibly matching TRBD1 (6 bases). Trimming shortened V by 0 bases and J by 14 bases, and 20 bases separated the two germline ends. Per the germline V gene, CDR1 is KGHSH and CDR2 is LQKENI. The CDR3 consists of 15 residues. CDR3 residues: CASSPPGAGEGLLYF. The CDR3 region has the DNA TGTGCCAGCTCACCACCCGGGGCAGGGGAAGGCCTCTTATATTTT.

This chain connects TRBV7-9 to TRBJ2-2; D possibly corresponds to TRBD2 (6 bases). The germline V gene has CDR1 SEHNR and CDR2 FQNEAQ (reference sequence). V was trimmed by 5 bases and J by 7 bases, leaving 14 bases between them. This CDR3 is 14 amino acids long. The CDR3 DNA reads as TGTGCCAGCAGCCCGATTGGAGGGAACGGGGAGCTGTTTTTT. Protein: CASSPIGGNGELFF.